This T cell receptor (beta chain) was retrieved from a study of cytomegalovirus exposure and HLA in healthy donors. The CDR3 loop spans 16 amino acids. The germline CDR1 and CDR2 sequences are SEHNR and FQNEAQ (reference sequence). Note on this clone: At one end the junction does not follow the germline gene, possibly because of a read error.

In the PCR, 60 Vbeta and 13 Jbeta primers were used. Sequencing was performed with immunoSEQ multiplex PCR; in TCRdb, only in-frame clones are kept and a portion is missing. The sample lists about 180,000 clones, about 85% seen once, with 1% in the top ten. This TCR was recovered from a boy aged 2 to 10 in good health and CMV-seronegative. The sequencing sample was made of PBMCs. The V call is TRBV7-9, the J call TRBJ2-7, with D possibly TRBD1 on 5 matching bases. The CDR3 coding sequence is TGTTCCAGCAGATCCCGGAGCCAGGGAATCTCCTACGAGCAGTACTTC. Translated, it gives CSSRSRSQGISYEQYF.